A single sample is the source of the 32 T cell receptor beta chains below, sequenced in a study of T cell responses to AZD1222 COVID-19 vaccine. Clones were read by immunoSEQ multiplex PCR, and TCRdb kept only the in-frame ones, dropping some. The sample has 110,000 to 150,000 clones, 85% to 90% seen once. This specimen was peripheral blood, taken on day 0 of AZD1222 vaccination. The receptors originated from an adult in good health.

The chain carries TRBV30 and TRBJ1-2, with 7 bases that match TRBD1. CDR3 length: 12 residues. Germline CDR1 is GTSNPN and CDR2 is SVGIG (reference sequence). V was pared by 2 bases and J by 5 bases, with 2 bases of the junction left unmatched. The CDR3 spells CAWSPGGYGYTF. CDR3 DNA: TGTGCCTGGAGTCCAGGGGGGTATGGCTACACCTTC.

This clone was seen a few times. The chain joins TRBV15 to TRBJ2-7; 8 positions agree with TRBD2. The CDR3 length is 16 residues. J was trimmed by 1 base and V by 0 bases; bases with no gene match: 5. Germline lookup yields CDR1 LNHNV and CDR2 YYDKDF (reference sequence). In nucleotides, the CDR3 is TGTGCCACCAGCAGAGATAGAAGCGGGGGTTCCTACGAGCAGTACTTC. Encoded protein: CATSRDRSGGSYEQYF.

The CDR3 DNA reads as TGTGCCAGCAGTCAATACAGAGCGGCTGAGCAGTTCTTC. The encoded protein is CASSQYRAAEQFF. The J gene is TRBJ2-1, the V gene TRBV6-2 or TRBV6-3; a weak D match, TRBD2 (5 bases). Trimming took 5 bases from V and 9 from J, leaving 14 bases between them. The CDR3 extends over 13 amino acids. Germline V lookup: CDR1 MNHEY, CDR2 SVGEGT.

The CDR3 loop is CASSLSISVGYGYTF. As DNA, the CDR3 is TGTGCCAGCAGTTTATCTATTTCGGTCGGCTATGGCTACACCTTC. The chain couples TRBV28 to TRBJ1-2; D is undetermined. The V gene lost 1 base and the J gene lost 4 bases, with 13 bases spanning the gap. The CDR3 consists of 15 residues. Germline CDR1 and CDR2: MDHEN and SYDVKM.

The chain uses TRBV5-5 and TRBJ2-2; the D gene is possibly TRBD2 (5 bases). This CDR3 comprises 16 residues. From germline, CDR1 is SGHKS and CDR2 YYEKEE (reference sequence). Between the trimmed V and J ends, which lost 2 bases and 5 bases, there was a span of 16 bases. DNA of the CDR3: TGTGCCAGCAGCTTAAAGGGAGTTGGCATTACCGGGGAGCTGTTTTTT. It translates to CASSLKGVGITGELFF.

CDR3 sequence reads: CSVETRAGGGDIQYF. In DNA form, the CDR3 reads TGCAGCGTTGAAACCCGAGCGGGGGGTGGGGACATTCAGTACTTC. The gene calls are TRBV29-1 and TRBJ2-4; TRBD2 matches 9 bases. This CDR3 has 15 amino acids. CDR1 is SQVTM, CDR2 ANQGSEA, per germline. The V and J ends lost 2 bases and 8 bases, in that order; junction bases with no gene match: 10. Drawing the rest from reference TRBV29-1 and TRBJ2-4, the complete variable domain is SAVISQKPSRDICQRGTSLTIQCQVDSQVTMMFWYRQQPGQSLTLIATANQGSEATYESGFVIDKFPISRPNLTFSTLTVSNMSPEDSSIYLCSVETRAGGGDIQYFGAGTRLSVL.

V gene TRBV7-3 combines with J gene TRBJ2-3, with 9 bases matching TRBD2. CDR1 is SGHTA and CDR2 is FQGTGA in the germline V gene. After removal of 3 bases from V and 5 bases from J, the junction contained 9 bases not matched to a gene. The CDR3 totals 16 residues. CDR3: CASSLGLAGTKDTQYF. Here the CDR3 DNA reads TGTGCCAGCAGCTTGGGGCTAGCGGGAACGAAAGATACGCAGTATTTT.

CDR3 bases: TGTGCCAGTAGTACAGCGACAGGGACCTATGGCTACACCTTC. Its translation is CASSTATGTYGYTF. The genes are TRBV19 and TRBJ1-2; 7 bases agree with TRBD1. The V and J ends lost 4 bases and 4 bases, in that order; junction bases with no gene match: 6. The CDR3 is made up of 14 amino acids. The germline CDR1 and CDR2 sequences are LNHDA and SQIVND (reference sequence). The variable domain in full, completed from reference TRBV19 and TRBJ1-2, reads DGGITQSPKYLFRKEGQNVTLSCEQNLNHDAMYWYRQDPGQGLRLIYYSQIVNDFQKGDIAEGYSVSREKKESFPLTVTSAQKNPTAFYLCASSTATGTYGYTFGSGTRLTVV.

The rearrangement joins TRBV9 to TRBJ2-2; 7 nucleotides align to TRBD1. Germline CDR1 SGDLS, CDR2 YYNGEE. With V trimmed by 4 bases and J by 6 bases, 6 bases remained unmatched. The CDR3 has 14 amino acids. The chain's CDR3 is CASSSRQGPGELFF. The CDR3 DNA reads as TGTGCCAGCAGCTCTCGACAGGGCCCCGGGGAGCTGTTTTTT.

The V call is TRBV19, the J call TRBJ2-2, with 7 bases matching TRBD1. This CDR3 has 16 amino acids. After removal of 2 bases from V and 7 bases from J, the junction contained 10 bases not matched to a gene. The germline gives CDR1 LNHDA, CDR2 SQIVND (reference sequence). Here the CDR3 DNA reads TGTGCCAGTAGTATATTCGGCAGGGGGTTTAACGGGGAGCTGTTTTTT. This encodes CASSIFGRGFNGELFF.

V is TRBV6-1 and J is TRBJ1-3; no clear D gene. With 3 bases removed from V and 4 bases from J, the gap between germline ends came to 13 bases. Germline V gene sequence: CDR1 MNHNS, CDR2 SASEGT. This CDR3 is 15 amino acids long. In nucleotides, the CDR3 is TGTGCCAGCAGTGATCGAGGGTCTCGAGGAAACACCATATATTTT. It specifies CASSDRGSRGNTIYF.

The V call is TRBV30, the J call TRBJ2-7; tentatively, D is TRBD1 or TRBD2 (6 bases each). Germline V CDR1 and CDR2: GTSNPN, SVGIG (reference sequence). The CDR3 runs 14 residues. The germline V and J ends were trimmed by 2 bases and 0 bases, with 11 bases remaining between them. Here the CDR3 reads CAWSLQGGSYEQYF. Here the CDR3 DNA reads TGTGCCTGGAGTTTACAGGGAGGCTCCTACGAGCAGTACTTC. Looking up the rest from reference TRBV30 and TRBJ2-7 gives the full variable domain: SQTIHQWPATLVQPVGSPLSLECTVEGTSNPNLYWYRQAAGRGLQLLFYSVGIGQISSEVPQNLSASRPQDRQFILSSKKLLLSDSGFYLCAWSLQGGSYEQYFGPGTRLTVT.

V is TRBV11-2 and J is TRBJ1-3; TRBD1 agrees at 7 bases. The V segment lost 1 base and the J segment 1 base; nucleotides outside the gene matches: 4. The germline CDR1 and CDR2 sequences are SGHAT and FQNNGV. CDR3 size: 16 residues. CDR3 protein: CASSLVGRGSGNTIYF. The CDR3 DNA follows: TGTGCCAGCAGCTTAGTAGGCAGGGGGTCTGGAAACACCATATATTTT.

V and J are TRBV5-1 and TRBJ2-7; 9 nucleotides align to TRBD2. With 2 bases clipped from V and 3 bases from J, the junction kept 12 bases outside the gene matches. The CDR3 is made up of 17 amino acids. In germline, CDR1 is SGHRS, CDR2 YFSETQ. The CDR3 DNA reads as TGCGCCAGCAGCTTTCTAGCGGGGTTGGGAATGGTCTACGAGCAGTACTTC. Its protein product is CASSFLAGLGMVYEQYF.

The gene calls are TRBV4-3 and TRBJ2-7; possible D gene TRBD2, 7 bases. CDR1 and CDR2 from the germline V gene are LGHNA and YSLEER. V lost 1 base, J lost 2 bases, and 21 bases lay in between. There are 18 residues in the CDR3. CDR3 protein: CASSQVLARGGSAYEQYF. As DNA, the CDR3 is TGCGCCAGCAGCCAAGTATTGGCCAGGGGAGGGTCGGCCTACGAGCAGTACTTC.

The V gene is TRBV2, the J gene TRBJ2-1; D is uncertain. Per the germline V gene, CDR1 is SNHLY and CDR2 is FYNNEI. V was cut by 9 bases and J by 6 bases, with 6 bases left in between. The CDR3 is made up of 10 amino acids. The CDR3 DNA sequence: TGTGCCAGTGTTTCCAATGAGCAGTTCTTC. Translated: CASVSNEQFF. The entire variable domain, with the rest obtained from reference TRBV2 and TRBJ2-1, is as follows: EPEVTQTPSHQVTQMGQEVILRCVPISNHLYFYWYRQILGQKVEFLVSFYNNEISEKSEIFDDQFSVERPDGSNFTLKIRSTKLEDSAMYFCASVSNEQFFGPGTRLTVL.

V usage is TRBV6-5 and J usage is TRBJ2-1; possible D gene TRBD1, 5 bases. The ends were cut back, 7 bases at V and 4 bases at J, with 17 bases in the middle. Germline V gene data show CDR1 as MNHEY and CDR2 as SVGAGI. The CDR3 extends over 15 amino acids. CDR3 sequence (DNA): TGTGCCAGCACCGCGACAGACTCAACTTACAATGAGCAGTTCTTC. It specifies CASTATDSTYNEQFF.

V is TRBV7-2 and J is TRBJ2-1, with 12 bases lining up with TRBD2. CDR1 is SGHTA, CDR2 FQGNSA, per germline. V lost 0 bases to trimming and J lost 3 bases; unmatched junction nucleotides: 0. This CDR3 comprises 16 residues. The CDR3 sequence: CASSLATSGSYNEQFF. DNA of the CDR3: TGTGCCAGCAGCTTAGCGACTAGCGGGAGCTACAATGAGCAGTTCTTC.

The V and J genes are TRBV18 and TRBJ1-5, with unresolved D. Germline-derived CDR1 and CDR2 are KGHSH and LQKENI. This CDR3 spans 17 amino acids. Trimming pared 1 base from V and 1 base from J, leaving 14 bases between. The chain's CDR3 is CASSPLPVGWSNQPQHF. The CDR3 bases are TGTGCCAGCTCACCACTACCTGTGGGTTGGAGCAATCAGCCCCAGCATTTT.

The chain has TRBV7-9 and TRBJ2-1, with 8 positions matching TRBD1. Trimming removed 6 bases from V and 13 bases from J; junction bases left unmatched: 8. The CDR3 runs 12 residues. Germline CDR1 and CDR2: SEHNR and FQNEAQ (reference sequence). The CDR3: CASSPIGQGQFF. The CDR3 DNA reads TGTGCCAGCAGTCCGATCGGACAGGGTCAGTTCTTC.

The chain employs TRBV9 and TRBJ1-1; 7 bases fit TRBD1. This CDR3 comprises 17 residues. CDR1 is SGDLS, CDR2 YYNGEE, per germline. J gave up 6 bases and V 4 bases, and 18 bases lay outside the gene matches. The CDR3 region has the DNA TGTGCCAGCAGCCCAACGGAGAAGGGGGCTTATCGAGCTGAAGCTTTCTTT. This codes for CASSPTEKGAYRAEAFF.

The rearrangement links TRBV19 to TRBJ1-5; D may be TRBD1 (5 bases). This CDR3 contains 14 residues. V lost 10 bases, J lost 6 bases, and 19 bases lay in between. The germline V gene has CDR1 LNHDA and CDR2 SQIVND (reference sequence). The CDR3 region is CATSGRVEGQPQHF. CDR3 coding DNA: TGTGCCACCAGTGGCAGGGTTGAAGGTCAGCCCCAGCATTTT.

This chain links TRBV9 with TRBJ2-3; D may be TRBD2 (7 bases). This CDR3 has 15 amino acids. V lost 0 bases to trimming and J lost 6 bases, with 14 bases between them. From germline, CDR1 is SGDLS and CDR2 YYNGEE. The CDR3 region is CASSVDGRGRDTQYF. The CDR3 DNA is TGTGCCAGCAGCGTAGATGGGAGGGGGAGGGATACGCAGTATTTT.

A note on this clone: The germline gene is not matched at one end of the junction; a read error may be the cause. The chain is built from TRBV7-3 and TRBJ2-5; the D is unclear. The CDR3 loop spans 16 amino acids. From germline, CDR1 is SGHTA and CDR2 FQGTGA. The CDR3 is CASSLMGRMRAETQYF. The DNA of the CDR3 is TGTGCCAGCAGTTTAATGGGTAGGATGCGAGCGGAGACCCAGTACTTC. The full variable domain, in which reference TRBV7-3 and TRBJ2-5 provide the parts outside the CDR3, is GAGVSQTPSNKVTEKGKYVELRCDPISGHTALYWYRQSLGQGPEFLIYFQGTGAADDSGLPNDRFFAVRPEGSVSTLKIQRTERGDSAVYLCASSLMGRMRAETQYFGPGTRLLVL.

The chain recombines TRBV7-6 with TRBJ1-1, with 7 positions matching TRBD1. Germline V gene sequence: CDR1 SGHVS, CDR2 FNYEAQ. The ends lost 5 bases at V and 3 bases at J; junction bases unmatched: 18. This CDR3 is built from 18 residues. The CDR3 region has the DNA TGTGCCAGCAGCCCCTACGGACAGGCAAGGCGCCGCCACACTGAAGCTTTCTTT. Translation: CASSPYGQARRRHTEAFF.

CDR3 sequence reads: CASSSDSLNIQYF. The CDR3 DNA is TGTGCCAGCAGTTCCGACAGCTTAAACATTCAGTACTTC. The genes are TRBV27 and TRBJ2-4; maybe TRBD1 (5 bases). Germline values: CDR1 MNHEY, CDR2 SMNVEV (reference sequence). Trimming left V 4 bases short and J 6 bases short, with 10 bases between. The CDR3 runs 13 residues.

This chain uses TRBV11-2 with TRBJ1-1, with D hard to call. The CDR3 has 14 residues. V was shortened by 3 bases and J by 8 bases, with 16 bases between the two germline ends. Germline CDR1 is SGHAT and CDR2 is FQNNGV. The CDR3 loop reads CASSFPLSSVEAFF. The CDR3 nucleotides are TGTGCCAGCAGCTTTCCCCTTAGCTCGGTGGAAGCTTTCTTT.

Written as DNA, the CDR3 is TGTGCCAGCGCGACTAGCGGGAGGGCAGGGGAGACCCAGTACTTC. Translated, it gives CASATSGRAGETQYF. V gene TRBV5-8 combines with J gene TRBJ2-5; 14 nucleotides match TRBD2. The trim removed 7 bases at V and 5 bases at J, leaving 7 bases unmatched. CDR3 length: 15 residues. Germline V gives CDR1 SGHTS, CDR2 YDEGEE.

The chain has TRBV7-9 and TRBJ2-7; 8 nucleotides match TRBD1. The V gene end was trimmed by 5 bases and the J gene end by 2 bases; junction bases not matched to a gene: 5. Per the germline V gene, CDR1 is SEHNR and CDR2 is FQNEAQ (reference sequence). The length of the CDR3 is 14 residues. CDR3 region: CASSQGQGTYEQYF. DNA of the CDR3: TGTGCCAGCAGCCAAGGACAGGGCACCTACGAGCAGTACTTC.

CDR3 residues: CASRSPWDGENTEAFF. The CDR3 DNA is TGTGCCAGCAGGTCTCCATGGGACGGAGAAAACACTGAAGCTTTCTTT. The rearrangement uses TRBV7-9 and TRBJ1-1; D may be TRBD1 (5 bases). V was shortened by 6 bases and J by 2 bases, with 19 bases between the two germline ends. The length of the CDR3 is 16 residues. CDR1 is SEHNR and CDR2 is FQNEAQ in the germline V gene (reference sequence). The full variable domain, rest sourced from reference TRBV7-9 and TRBJ1-1, is DTGVSQNPRHKITKRGQNVTFRCDPISEHNRLYWYRQTLGQGPEFLTYFQNEAQLEKSRLLSDRFSAERPKGSFSTLEIQRTEQGDSAMYLCASRSPWDGENTEAFFGQGTRLTVV.

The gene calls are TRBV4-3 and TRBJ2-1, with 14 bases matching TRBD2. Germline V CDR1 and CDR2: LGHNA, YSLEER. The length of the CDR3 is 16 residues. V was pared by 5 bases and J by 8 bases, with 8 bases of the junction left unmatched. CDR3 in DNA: TGCGCCAGCAGCGCCATAGGGACTAGCGGGAGCTATGAGCAGTTCTTC. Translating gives CASSAIGTSGSYEQFF.

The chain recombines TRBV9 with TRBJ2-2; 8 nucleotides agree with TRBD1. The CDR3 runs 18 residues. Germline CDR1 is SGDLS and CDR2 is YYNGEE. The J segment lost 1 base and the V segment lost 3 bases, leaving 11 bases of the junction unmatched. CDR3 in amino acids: CASSDSTGGRENTGELFF. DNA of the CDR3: TGTGCCAGCAGCGACTCTACAGGGGGAAGGGAGAACACCGGGGAGCTGTTTTTT.